The entry that follows covers one T cell receptor beta chain sequence. The entry originates in a study of blood T cell repertoires in COVID-19. Authors' processing steps: Reference gene primer amplification yielded estimated nucleated cell counts. Clones were sequenced by immunoSEQ multiplex PCR, and TCRdb holds only the in-frame ones, with some missing. The D gene and trimming were derived from the DNA, and the V and J assignments and clone size from that table. The table has hundreds of thousands of clones, around 90% seen once. CDR1 and CDR2 (germline): SGHRS, YFSETQ. The CDR3 has 14 residues. V shed 3 bases, J shed 5 bases, and the junction held 6 bases outside the gene matches.

Sequenced material: PBMCs or T cells enriched from blood (not recorded which). This chain connects TRBV5-1 to TRBJ2-5, with 8 positions matching TRBD1. The TCR sequence derives from a woman aged 30 to 39 with acute COVID-19. This chain's CDR3 is CASSSRQGQETQYF. CDR3 sequence (DNA): TGCGCCAGCAGCTCTAGACAGGGGCAGGAGACCCAGTACTTC. Combining the CDR3 with reference TRBV5-1 and TRBJ2-5 gives the whole variable domain KAGVTQTPRYLIKTRGQQVTLSCSPISGHRSVSWYQQTPGQGLQFLFEYFSETQRNKGNFPGRFSGRQFSNSRSEMNVSTLELGDSALYLCASSSRQGQETQYFGPGTRLLVL.